These T cell receptor beta chains were read from a single sample in a study of blood T cell repertoires in COVID-19. TCRdb keeps only in-frame clones here, not all; method: immunoSEQ multiplex PCR. The sample yields approximately 400,000 clones, about 89% seen once. The sequenced sample was peripheral blood. These receptors were collected from a man aged 35 to 55 with acute or convalescent COVID-19. Each CDR3 is given with its conserved first and last residue. The order of the fields is V gene, J gene, CDR3 protein.

V gene: TRBV28
J gene: TRBJ1-5
CDR3 protein: CASSFDRGLGNQPQHF

V gene: TRBV5-5
J gene: TRBJ1-2
CDR3 protein: CASSLGQGNYGYTF

V gene: TRBV9
J gene: TRBJ2-2
CDR3 protein: CASSVGEYTGELFF

V gene: TRBV7-8
J gene: TRBJ2-3
CDR3 protein: CASSLVTGRSTDTQYF

V gene: TRBV5-1
J gene: TRBJ2-5
CDR3 protein: CASSNGAGRVETQYF

V gene: TRBV7-9
J gene: TRBJ1-3
CDR3 protein: CASSLPGMSSGNTIYF

V gene: TRBV5-4
J gene: TRBJ2-5
CDR3 protein: CASSLEGAGETQYF

V gene: TRBV2
J gene: TRBJ2-2
CDR3 protein: CASSWFGTGDSGELFF

V gene: TRBV6-4
J gene: TRBJ1-2
CDR3 protein: CASSDGGSVYGYTF

V gene: TRBV5-1
J gene: TRBJ2-1
CDR3 protein: CASSLALGTIEQFF

V gene: TRBV2
J gene: TRBJ1-3
CDR3 protein: CASSDHQFSGNTIYF

V gene: TRBV7-2
J gene: TRBJ2-3
CDR3 protein: CASSLGTGYRTDTQYF

V gene: TRBV5-1
J gene: TRBJ2-7
CDR3 protein: CASSFREVSYEQYF

V gene: TRBV18
J gene: TRBJ1-3
CDR3 protein: CASSPRDTLSGNTIYF

V gene: TRBV19
J gene: TRBJ1-3
CDR3 protein: CASSQGADFHTIYF

V gene: TRBV4-1
J gene: TRBJ1-1
CDR3 protein: CASSHKTSPAFF

V gene: TRBV9
J gene: TRBJ1-4
CDR3 protein: CASSETGFNEKLFF

V gene: TRBV4-2
J gene: TRBJ1-1
CDR3 protein: CASSQADRERTEAFF